One and the same sample provided the 24 T cell receptor beta chains below, sequenced in a study of T cells in women clearing cervical HPV infection. Assay used: immunoSEQ multiplex PCR; TCRdb lists only in-frame clones, some missing. Recorded for this sample: roughly 25,000 clones. Sequenced material: blood buffy coat. The receptors originated from a woman aged 18 to 69 with a cervical HPV16 infection that either progressed to CIN3+ or cleared (not recorded which).

Remarks on this clone: The read falls 3 residues short of the CDR3 end, and the missing part is taken from the germline J gene. The J gene is TRBJ2-1, the V gene TRBV7-2, with 9 positions matching TRBD1. The germline CDR1 and CDR2 sequences are SGHTA and FQGNSA. The CDR3 is made up of 15 amino acids. With 6 bases clipped from V and 4 bases from J, the junction kept 7 bases outside the gene matches. The CDR3 is CASRGRDRAYNEQFF. The CDR3 bases that were read are TGTGCCAGCAGAGGGCGGGACAGGGCTTACAATGAG.

Concerning this clone itself: The read comes to an end 3 residues before the CDR3 does, leaving the germline J gene to fill in the end. The chain links TRBV5-4 to TRBJ2-3; 9 nucleotides agree with TRBD1. V gave up 4 bases and J gave up 2 bases; unmatched junction bases: 5. This CDR3 is built from 15 residues. The germline gives CDR1 SGHNT, CDR2 YYREEE (reference sequence). The part of the CDR3 DNA that was read is TGTGCCAGCAGCCGACAGGGGGGGAACACAGATACG. It encodes CASSRQGGNTDT. From start to end, the CDR3 is CASSRQGGNTDTQYF.

Remarks on this clone: The read ends 3 residues before the CDR3 terminus; that terminus is restored from the germline J gene. The V and J genes are TRBV5-1 and TRBJ2-3; the match to TRBD1 covers 10 bases. This CDR3 is built from 19 residues. V dropped 3 bases and J dropped 4; count of bases not matched to a gene: 17. Germline V gene lookup returns CDR1 SGHRS and CDR2 YFSETQ. Partial CDR3 DNA: TGCGCCAGCAGCTCGACAGGGGGCGCAGAAGCGGGATGGGCAGATACG. Translating it yields CASSSTGGAEAGWADT. The full CDR3 is CASSSTGGAEAGWADTQYF.

Remarks on this clone: The read stops 3 residues short of the end of the CDR3; the missing end is completed from the germline J gene. The V and J genes are TRBV2 and TRBJ2-1; 14 positions match TRBD2. With 4 bases clipped from V and 5 bases from J, the junction kept 4 bases outside the gene matches. Germline CDR1 and CDR2: SNHLY and FYNNEI. The CDR3 extends over 16 amino acids. CDR3 in amino acids: CASSGRLAGGHNEQFF. The part of the CDR3 DNA that was read is TGTGCCAGCAGTGGAAGACTAGCGGGAGGGCACAATGAG.

Details on this clone: An end of the junction does not agree with germline; a read error may underlie this. The read terminates 3 residues before the CDR3 end, so the remaining end is supplied by the germline J gene. This same CDR3 is encoded by further DNA sequences in the sample. This rearrangement joins TRBV5-1 to TRBJ1-3; D may be TRBD1 (6 bases). The CDR3 consists of 16 residues. Germline V lookup: CDR1 SGHRS, CDR2 YFSETQ. The CDR3 sequence is CASSLGGTSRGNTIYF. Partial CDR3 DNA: TGCGCCAGCAGCTTGGGAGGGACATCGAGAGGAAACACG.

As for this clone: The CDR3 end lies 3 residues beyond the end of the read and is filled in from the germline J gene. The chain links TRBV5-1 to TRBJ2-3; D remains ambiguous. The germline CDR1 and CDR2 sequences are SGHRS and YFSETQ. This CDR3 is built from 13 residues. V was pared by 0 bases and J by 6 bases, with 8 bases between. CDR3 loop: CASSLASLDTQYF. The CDR3 bases that were read are TGCGCCAGCAGCTTGGCCTCTTTGGATACG.

Concerning this clone: The missing CDR3 end, 3 residues past where the read stops, is filled in from the germline J gene. The chain uses TRBV5-1 and TRBJ1-6; D gene unclear. Per the germline V gene, CDR1 is SGHRS and CDR2 is YFSETQ. The V gene lost 4 bases and the J gene lost 7 bases, with 12 bases spanning the gap. The CDR3 runs to 14 residues. The CDR3 DNA, read in part, is TGCGCCAGCAGCCCCGAACCAGGCAATTCACCC. Its translation is CASSPEPGNSP. The whole CDR3 protein reads CASSPEPGNSPLHF.

Concerning this clone: The read is 3 residues too short to cover the CDR3 end, so that end is filled in from the germline J gene. This chain links TRBV6-2 or TRBV6-3 with TRBJ1-5; 8 nucleotides align to TRBD1. This CDR3 is built from 16 residues. V shed 2 bases and J 5 bases; nucleotides not matched to a gene: 8. Per germline, CDR1 MNHEY and CDR2 SVGEGT. The part of the CDR3 DNA that was read is TGTGCCAGCAGTTACCGAGGGACAGGCCCCTATCAGCCC. This translates into CASSYRGTGPYQP. The full-length CDR3 reads as CASSYRGTGPYQPQHF.

By frequency, this clone is large. The CDR3 end is not reached by the read, which stops 3 residues before it; the germline J gene fills it in. V gene TRBV12-3 or TRBV12-4 combines with J gene TRBJ1-5; TRBD1 matches 7 bases. CDR3 length equals 14 residues. With V trimmed by 1 base and J by 5 bases, 2 bases remained unmatched. The CDR3 loop reads CASSLGRGDQPQHF. The CDR3 bases that were read are TGTGCCAGCAGTTTAGGCAGGGGGGATCAGCCC.

Points on this clone: The missing CDR3 end, 3 residues past where the read stops, is filled in from the germline J gene. The chain couples TRBV5-1 to TRBJ2-1; D not certain. Germline CDR1 reads SGHRS; CDR2 reads YFSETQ. With 1 base removed from V and 5 bases from J, the gap between germline ends came to 10 bases. The CDR3 covers 14 residues. The CDR3 sequence: CASSLSVYNNEQFF. The DNA read from the CDR3 is TGCGCCAGCAGCTTGTCGGTTTATAACAATGAG.

On this clone: The DNA ends 3 residues before the CDR3 does, and the rest of the CDR3 is filled in from the germline J gene. This chain uses TRBV6-1 with TRBJ1-2, with D hard to call. Deletions cut 4 bases from V and 7 bases from J, with 16 bases between. The CDR3 covers 14 residues. CDR1 is MNHNS and CDR2 is SASEGT in the germline V gene. This chain's CDR3 is CASSAGLPGSGYTF. Partial CDR3 DNA: TGTGCCAGCAGTGCCGGACTGCCGGGGAGTGGC.

As to this clone: The sequence runs out 3 residues before the end of the CDR3; the remainder is reconstructed from the germline J gene. The chain uses TRBV19 and TRBJ1-2; 11 nucleotides align to TRBD1. Germline V gives CDR1 LNHDA, CDR2 SQIVND (reference sequence). The CDR3 is made up of 14 amino acids. CDR3 DNA, as far as it was read: TGTGCCAGTAGGAGGGGACAGGGGGTGCGAGAC. Protein sequence: CASRRGQGVRD. The whole CDR3 sequence reads CASRRGQGVRDYTF.

On this clone itself: The sequenced fragment ends 3 residues before the CDR3 boundary, so the rest is inferred from the germline J gene. The chain couples TRBV5-1 to TRBJ1-2; 9 bases match TRBD1. Germline CDR1 reads SGHRS; CDR2 reads YFSETQ. J lost 2 bases, V lost 7 bases, and 6 bases had no gene match. The CDR3 consists of 14 residues. The CDR3 DNA, read in part, is TGCGCCAGCGGTCCCGGGACAGGGAACTATGGC. Its translation is CASGPGTGNYG. The whole CDR3 sequence is CASGPGTGNYGYTF.

As regards this clone: The read falls 3 residues short of the CDR3 end, and the missing part is taken from the germline J gene. The chain employs TRBV6-4 and TRBJ2-1; 14 nucleotides align to TRBD2. The J segment lost 0 bases and the V segment lost 2 bases, leaving 12 bases of the junction unmatched. The CDR3 loop spans 21 amino acids. CDR1 MRHNA and CDR2 SNTAGT come from the germline V gene. The CDR3 here is CASSDPTPGTSGSSSYNEQFF. Incomplete CDR3 DNA: TGTGCCAGCAGTGACCCCACACCCGGGACTAGCGGGAGTTCCTCCTACAATGAG.

As to this clone: The read gets to within 3 residues of the CDR3 end, and the germline J gene fills in the rest. The chain is built from TRBV7-8 and TRBJ2-2; D possibly corresponds to TRBD1 (5 bases). The CDR3 is 16 residues long. Germline V CDR1 and CDR2: SGHVS, FQNEAQ. The germline V and J ends were trimmed by 0 bases and 2 bases, with 10 bases remaining between them. The sequenced part of the CDR3 DNA is TGTGCCAGCAGCTTAGCGGAGACAGCTAACACCGGGGAG. Amino acids: CASSLAETANTGE. The full CDR3 sequence reads CASSLAETANTGELFF.

Its frequency marks this clone as medium-sized (0.01 to 0.1%). Sequencing ends 3 residues short of the CDR3 end; the germline J gene provides the rest. The V and J genes are TRBV30 and TRBJ2-5, with 11 positions matching TRBD2. Losses at the gene ends were 2 bases for V and 5 bases for J; bases not matched to a gene: 13. Germline values: CDR1 GTSNPN, CDR2 SVGIG (reference sequence). This CDR3 is 17 amino acids long. The CDR3 region is CAWSNGVAGGPSETQYF. Partial CDR3 DNA: TGTGCCTGGAGTAACGGCGTAGCGGGAGGGCCAAGTGAGACC.

For this clone: The DNA ends 3 residues before the CDR3 does, and the rest of the CDR3 is filled in from the germline J gene. The chain is built from TRBV5-1 and TRBJ2-2, with D tentatively TRBD1 (6 bases). Germline-derived CDR1 and CDR2 are SGHRS and YFSETQ. This CDR3 has 14 residues. The ends were cut back, 4 bases at V and 4 bases at J, with 11 bases in the middle. CDR3 loop: CASSTIQGTGELFF. The covered CDR3 bases are TGCGCCAGCAGCACAATACAGGGCACCGGGGAG.

About this clone: The germline gene is not matched at one end of the junction; a read error may be the cause. The CDR3 end lies 3 residues beyond the end of the read and is filled in from the germline J gene. The V and J genes are TRBV7-7 and TRBJ2-5; D is undetermined. The germline V gene encodes CDR1 SSHAT and CDR2 FNYEAQ (reference sequence). CDR3 length equals 14 residues. The chain's CDR3 is CASSYKSLQETQYF. The sequenced CDR3 bases are TGTGCTAGCAGCTATAAATCCCTCCAAGAGACC. Together with reference TRBV7-7 and TRBJ2-5, the CDR3 gives the full variable domain: GAGVSQSPRYKVTKRGQDVTLRCDPISSHATLYWYQQALGQGPEFLTYFNYEAQPDKSGLPSDRFSAERPEGSISTLTIQRTEQRDSAMYRCASSYKSLQETQYFGPGTRLLVL.

With regard to this clone: The read ends 3 residues before the CDR3 terminus; that terminus is restored from the germline J gene. V usage is TRBV23-1 and J usage is TRBJ2-1, with 8 positions matching TRBD2. TRBV23-1 is given ORF status, its function remaining uncertain. The CDR3 runs to 19 residues. Losses at the gene ends were 2 bases for V and 0 bases for J; bases not matched to a gene: 12. CDR3 protein: CASSQPRREREHSYNEQFF. Partial CDR3 DNA: TGCGCCAGCAGTCAACCCCGGAGAGAGCGGGAGCACTCCTACAATGAG.

About this clone itself: The CDR3 goes on 3 residues after the read ends, and that part is filled in from the germline J gene. This chain connects TRBV7-3 to TRBJ2-1, with TRBD2 matching 12 bases. V trimming: 2 bases; J trimming: 4 bases; junction bases outside the gene matches: 0. Germline lookup yields CDR1 SGHTA and CDR2 FQGTGA. This CDR3 is built from 15 residues. CDR3 amino acids: CASSLLAGGYNEQFF. The CDR3 DNA, read in part, is TGTGCCAGCAGCTTACTAGCGGGAGGGTACAATGAG.

About this clone: The read falls 3 residues short of the CDR3 end, and the missing part is taken from the germline J gene. The chain couples TRBV27 to TRBJ1-6; tentatively, D is TRBD1 (6 bases). CDR3 length: 18 residues. Germline V CDR1 and CDR2: MNHEY, SMNVEV (reference sequence). Trimming took off 6 bases at V and 1 base at J, with 19 bases between the two ends. The CDR3 loop reads CASSQGQVFRSYNSPLHF. The CDR3 bases that were read are TGTGCCAGCAGCCAGGGACAAGTGTTTAGATCCTATAATTCACCC.

A word on this clone: The read ends 3 residues shy of where the CDR3 ends; the end is completed using the germline J gene. The chain has TRBV29-1 and TRBJ2-7; TRBD2 matches at 9 bases. The V segment lost 4 bases and the J segment 6 bases; nucleotides outside the gene matches: 10. Germline V gives CDR1 SQVTM, CDR2 ANQGSEA. CDR3 length: 14 residues. The sequenced CDR3 bases are TGCAGCGTTGGCGAGCGGGAGGTTATAGGCGAG. Translation gives CSVGEREVIGE. The entire CDR3 reads CSVGEREVIGEQYF.

The DNA read from the CDR3 is TGCGCCAGCAGCTCAGGGGGACGGTCCTACGAG. Translated, it gives CASSSGGRSYE. The entire CDR3 protein is CASSSGGRSYEQYF. V and J are TRBV5-1 and TRBJ2-7, with 7 bases fitting TRBD1. The read finishes 3 residues shy of the CDR3 end, and the germline J gene is used to complete it. The CDR3 sequence is 14 residues long. Trimming cost V 3 bases and J 1 base; bases outside gene matches: 4. CDR1 is SGHRS, CDR2 YFSETQ, per germline.

Of note for this clone: The CDR3 extends 3 residues past the end of the read, so its final part is completed from the germline J gene. J is TRBJ1-3 and V is TRBV19; 8 bases are a match to TRBD1. V shed 5 bases and J 0 bases; nucleotides not matched to a gene: 9. The CDR3 runs to 17 residues. Germline CDR1 reads LNHDA; CDR2 reads SQIVND (reference sequence). CDR3 DNA, as far as it was read: TGTGCCAGTAGTTCCAGGGGGCGGACTTTCTCTGGAAACACC. This sequence encodes CASSSRGRTFSGNT. The full CDR3 is CASSSRGRTFSGNTIYF.